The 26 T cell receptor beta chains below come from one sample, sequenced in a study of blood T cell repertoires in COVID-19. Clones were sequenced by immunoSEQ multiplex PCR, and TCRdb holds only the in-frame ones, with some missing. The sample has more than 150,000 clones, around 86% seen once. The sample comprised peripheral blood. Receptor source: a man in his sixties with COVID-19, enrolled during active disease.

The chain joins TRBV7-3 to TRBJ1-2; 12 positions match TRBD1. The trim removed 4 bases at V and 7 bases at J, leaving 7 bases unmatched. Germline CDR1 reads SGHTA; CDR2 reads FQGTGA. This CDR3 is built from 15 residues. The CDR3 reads CASSSGQGAIRGYTF. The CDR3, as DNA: TGTGCCAGCAGCTCGGGACAGGGGGCTATTCGTGGCTACACCTTC.

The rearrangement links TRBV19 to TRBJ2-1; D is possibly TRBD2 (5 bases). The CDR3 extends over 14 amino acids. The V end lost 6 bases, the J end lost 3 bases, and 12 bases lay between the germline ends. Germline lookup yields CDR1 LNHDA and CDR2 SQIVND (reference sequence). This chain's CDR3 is CASRSGPLYNEQFF. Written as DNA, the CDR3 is TGTGCCAGTAGGAGCGGCCCACTCTACAATGAGCAGTTCTTC.

The CDR3 is CASSISGGAETQYF. The DNA for the CDR3 is TGTGCCAGCAGCATTAGCGGGGGGGCGGAGACCCAGTACTTC. The rearrangement uses TRBV7-2 and TRBJ2-5, with 11 positions matching TRBD2. V lost 5 bases and J lost 5; bases outside the gene matches: 4. The CDR3 contains 14 residues. Germline CDR1 and CDR2: SGHTA and FQGNSA.

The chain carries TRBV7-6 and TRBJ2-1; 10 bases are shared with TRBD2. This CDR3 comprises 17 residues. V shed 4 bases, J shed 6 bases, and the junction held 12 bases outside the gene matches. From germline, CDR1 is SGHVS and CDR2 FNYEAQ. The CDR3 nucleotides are TGTGCCAGCAGCTCCTCCGGTTTAGCGGGAGGATTCAATGAGCAGTTCTTC. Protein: CASSSSGLAGGFNEQFF.

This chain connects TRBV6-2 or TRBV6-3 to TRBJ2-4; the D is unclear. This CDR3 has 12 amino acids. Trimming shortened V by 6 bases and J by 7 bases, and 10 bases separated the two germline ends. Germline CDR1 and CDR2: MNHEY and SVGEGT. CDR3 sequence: CASSLQWNIQYF. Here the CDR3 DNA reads TGTGCCAGCAGCCTACAGTGGAACATTCAGTACTTC.

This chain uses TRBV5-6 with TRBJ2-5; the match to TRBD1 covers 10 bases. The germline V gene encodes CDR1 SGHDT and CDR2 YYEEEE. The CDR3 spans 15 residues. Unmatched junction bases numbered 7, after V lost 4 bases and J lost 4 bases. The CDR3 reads CASSADRGSGETQYF. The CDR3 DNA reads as TGTGCCAGCAGCGCGGACAGGGGGTCGGGAGAGACCCAGTACTTC.

The CDR3 spells CASTSSGSLDTQYF. For the CDR3, the DNA is TGTGCCAGCACCTCTAGCGGGAGCTTAGATACGCAGTATTTT. The chain recombines TRBV28 with TRBJ2-3; the match to TRBD2 covers 10 bases. Trimming took 7 bases from V and 5 from J; bases not matched to a gene: 6. Germline V CDR1 and CDR2: MDHEN, SYDVKM. This CDR3 has 14 amino acids. Full variable domain (remainder filled in from reference TRBV28 and TRBJ2-3): DVKVTQSSRYLVKRTGEKVFLECVQDMDHENMFWYRQDPGLGLRLIYFSYDVKMKEKGDIPEGYSVSREKKERFSLILESASTNQTSMYLCASTSSGSLDTQYFGPGTRLTVL.

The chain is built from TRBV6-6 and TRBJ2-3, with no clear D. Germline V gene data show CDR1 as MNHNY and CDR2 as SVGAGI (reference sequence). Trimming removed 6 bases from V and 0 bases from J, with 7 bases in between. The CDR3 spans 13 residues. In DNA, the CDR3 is TGTGCCAGCAGCCCCGGGAGCACAGATACGCAGTATTTT. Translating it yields CASSPGSTDTQYF.

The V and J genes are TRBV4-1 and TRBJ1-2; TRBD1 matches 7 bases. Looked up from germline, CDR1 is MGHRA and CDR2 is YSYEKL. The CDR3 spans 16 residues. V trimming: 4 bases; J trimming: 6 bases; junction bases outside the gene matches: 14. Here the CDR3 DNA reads TGCGCCAGCAGCCTGACTGAGTTGACAGGGAGTAATGGCTACACCTTC. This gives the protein CASSLTELTGSNGYTF.

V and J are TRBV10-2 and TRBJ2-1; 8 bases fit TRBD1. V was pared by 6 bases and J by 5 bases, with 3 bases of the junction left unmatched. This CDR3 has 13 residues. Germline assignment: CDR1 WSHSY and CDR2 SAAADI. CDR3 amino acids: CASRGQVDNEQFF. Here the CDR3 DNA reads TGCGCCAGCAGGGGACAGGTTGACAATGAGCAGTTCTTC.

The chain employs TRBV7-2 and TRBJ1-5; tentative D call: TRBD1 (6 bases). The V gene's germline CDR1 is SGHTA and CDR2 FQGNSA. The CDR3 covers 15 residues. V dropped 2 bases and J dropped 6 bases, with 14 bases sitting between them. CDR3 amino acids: CASSLMGGLGQPQHF. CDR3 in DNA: TGTGCCAGCAGCTTAATGGGGGGGCTGGGTCAGCCCCAGCATTTT.

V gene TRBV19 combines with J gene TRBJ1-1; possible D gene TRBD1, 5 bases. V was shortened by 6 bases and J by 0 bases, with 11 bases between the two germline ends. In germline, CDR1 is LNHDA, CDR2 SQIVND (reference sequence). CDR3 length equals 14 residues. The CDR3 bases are TGTGCCAGTAGCCCTCGACAGTTGAACACTGAAGCTTTCTTT. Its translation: CASSPRQLNTEAFF. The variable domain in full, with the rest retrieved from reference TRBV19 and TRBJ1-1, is DGGITQSPKYLFRKEGQNVTLSCEQNLNHDAMYWYRQDPGQGLRLIYYSQIVNDFQKGDIAEGYSVSREKKESFPLTVTSAQKNPTAFYLCASSPRQLNTEAFFGQGTRLTVV.

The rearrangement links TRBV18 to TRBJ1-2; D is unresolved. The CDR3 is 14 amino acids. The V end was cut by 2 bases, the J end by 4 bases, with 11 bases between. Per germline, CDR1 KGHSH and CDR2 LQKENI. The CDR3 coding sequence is TGTGCCAGCTCACCAAGCACTGACTTCTATGGCTACACCTTC. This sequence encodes CASSPSTDFYGYTF.

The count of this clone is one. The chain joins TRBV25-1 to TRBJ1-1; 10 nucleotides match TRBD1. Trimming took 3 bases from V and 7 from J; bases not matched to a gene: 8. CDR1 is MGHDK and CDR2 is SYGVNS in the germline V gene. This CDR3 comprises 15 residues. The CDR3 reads CASSDGRQGAVEAFF. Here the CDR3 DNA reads TGTGCCAGCAGTGATGGGAGACAGGGGGCCGTTGAAGCTTTCTTT.

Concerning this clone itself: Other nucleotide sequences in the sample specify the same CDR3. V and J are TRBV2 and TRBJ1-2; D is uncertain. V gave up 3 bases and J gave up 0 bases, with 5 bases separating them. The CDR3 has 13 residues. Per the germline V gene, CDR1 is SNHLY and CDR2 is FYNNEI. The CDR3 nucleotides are TGTGCCAGCAGTGAGCAGTCTAACTATGGCTACACCTTC. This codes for CASSEQSNYGYTF.

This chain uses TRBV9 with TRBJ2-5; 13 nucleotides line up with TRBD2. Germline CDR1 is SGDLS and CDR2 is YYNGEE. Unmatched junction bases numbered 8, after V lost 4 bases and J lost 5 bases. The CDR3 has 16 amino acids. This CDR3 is CASSPTSGGVYETQYF. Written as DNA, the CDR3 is TGTGCCAGCAGCCCAACTAGCGGGGGGGTCTACGAGACCCAGTACTTC.

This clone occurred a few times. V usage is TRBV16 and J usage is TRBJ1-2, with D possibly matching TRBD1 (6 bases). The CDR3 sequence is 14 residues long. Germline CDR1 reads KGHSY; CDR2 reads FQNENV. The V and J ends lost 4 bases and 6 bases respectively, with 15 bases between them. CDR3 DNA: TGTGCCAGCAGCCCCTCTACAGGGAGAGATGGCTACACCTTC. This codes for CASSPSTGRDGYTF.

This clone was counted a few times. CDR3: CASHRQTNEKLFF. In DNA, the CDR3 is TGTGCCAGCCATAGACAGACTAATGAAAAACTGTTTTTT. V gene TRBV28 combines with J gene TRBJ1-4; D is possibly TRBD1 (5 bases). Germline V CDR1 and CDR2: MDHEN, SYDVKM. Trimming pared 8 bases from V and 2 bases from J, leaving 9 bases between. The CDR3 sequence is 13 residues long.

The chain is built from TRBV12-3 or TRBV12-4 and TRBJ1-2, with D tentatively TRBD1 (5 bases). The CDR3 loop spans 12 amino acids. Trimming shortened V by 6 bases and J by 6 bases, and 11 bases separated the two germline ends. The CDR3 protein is CASSRAGNGYTF. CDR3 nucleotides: TGTGCCAGCAGCCGTGCAGGGAATGGCTACACCTTC.

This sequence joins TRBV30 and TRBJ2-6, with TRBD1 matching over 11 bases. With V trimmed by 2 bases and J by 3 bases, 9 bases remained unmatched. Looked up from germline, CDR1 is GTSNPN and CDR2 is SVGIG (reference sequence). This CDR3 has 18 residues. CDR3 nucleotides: TGTGCCTGGAGTCTTTACGGACAGGGGGCTAATGGGGCCAACGTCCTGACTTTC. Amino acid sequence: CAWSLYGQGANGANVLTF. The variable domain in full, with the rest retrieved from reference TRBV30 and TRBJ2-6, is SQTIHQWPATLVQPVGSPLSLECTVEGTSNPNLYWYRQAAGRGLQLLFYSVGIGQISSEVPQNLSASRPQDRQFILSSKKLLLSDSGFYLCAWSLYGQGANGANVLTFGAGSRLTVL.

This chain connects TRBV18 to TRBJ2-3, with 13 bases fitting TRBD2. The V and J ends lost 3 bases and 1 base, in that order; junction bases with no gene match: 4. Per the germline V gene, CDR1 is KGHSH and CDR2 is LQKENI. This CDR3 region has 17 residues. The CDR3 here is CASSPSGTSGGTDTQYF. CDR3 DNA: TGTGCCAGCTCACCTTCCGGGACTAGCGGGGGCACAGATACGCAGTATTTT.

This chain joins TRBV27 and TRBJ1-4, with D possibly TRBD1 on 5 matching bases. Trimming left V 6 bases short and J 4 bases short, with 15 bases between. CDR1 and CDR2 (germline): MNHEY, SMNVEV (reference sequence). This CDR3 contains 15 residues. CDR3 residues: CASSPRGGVNEKLFF. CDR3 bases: TGTGCCAGCAGCCCCCGAGGAGGGGTTAATGAAAAACTGTTTTTT.

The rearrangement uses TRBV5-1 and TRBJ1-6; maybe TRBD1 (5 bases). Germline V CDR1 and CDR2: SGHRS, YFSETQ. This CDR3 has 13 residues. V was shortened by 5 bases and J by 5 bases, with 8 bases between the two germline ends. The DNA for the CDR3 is TGCGCCAGCAGGACAGAGAATAATTCACCCCTCCACTTT. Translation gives CASRTENNSPLHF.

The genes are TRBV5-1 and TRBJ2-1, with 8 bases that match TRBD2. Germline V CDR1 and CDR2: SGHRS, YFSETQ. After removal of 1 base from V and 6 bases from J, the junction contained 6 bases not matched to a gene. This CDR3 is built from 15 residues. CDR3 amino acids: CASSLLAGGFNEQFF. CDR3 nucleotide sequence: TGCGCCAGCAGCTTGCTGGCGGGGGGTTTCAATGAGCAGTTCTTC.

CDR3 DNA: TGTGCCAGCAGTGAACCAAGAGATAAAGAGACCCAGTACTTC. Protein sequence: CASSEPRDKETQYF. The chain employs TRBV6-1 and TRBJ2-5; D uncertain. V was shortened by 2 bases and J by 3 bases, with 10 bases between the two germline ends. The germline CDR1 and CDR2 sequences are MNHNS and SASEGT. This CDR3 comprises 14 residues.

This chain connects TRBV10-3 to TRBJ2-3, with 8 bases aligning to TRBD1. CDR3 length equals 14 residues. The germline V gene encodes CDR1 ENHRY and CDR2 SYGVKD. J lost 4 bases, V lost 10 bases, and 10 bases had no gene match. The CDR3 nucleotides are TGTGCCACCGACCAGGGGGCGCCGGCAGATACGCAGTATTTT. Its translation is CATDQGAPADTQYF.